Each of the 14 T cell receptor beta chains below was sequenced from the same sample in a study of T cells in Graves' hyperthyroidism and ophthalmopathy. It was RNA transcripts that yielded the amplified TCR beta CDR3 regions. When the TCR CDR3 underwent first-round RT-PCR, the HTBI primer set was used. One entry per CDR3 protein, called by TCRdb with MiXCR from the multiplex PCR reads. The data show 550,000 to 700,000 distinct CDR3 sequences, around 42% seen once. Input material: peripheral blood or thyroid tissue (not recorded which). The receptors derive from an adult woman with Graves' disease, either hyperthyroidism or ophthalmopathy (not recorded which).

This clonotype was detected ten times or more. The CDR3 spells CASSLGGPSGANVLTF. In DNA, the CDR3 is TGTGCCAGCAGTTTAGGGGGACCCTCTGGGGCCAACGTCCTGACTTTC. The rearrangement links TRBV28 to TRBJ2-6; the D call may be TRBD1 or TRBD2 (5 bases each). The V gene's germline CDR1 is MDHEN and CDR2 SYDVKM. There are 16 residues in the CDR3. Trimming took off 2 bases at V and 0 bases at J, with 8 bases between the two ends.

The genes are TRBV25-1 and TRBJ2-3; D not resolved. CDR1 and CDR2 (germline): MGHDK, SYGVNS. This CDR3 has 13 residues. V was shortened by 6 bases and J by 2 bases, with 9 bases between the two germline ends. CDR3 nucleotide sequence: TGTGCCAGCAGCTTCACACTCACAGATACGCAGTATTTT. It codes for CASSFTLTDTQYF. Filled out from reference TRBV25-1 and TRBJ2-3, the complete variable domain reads EADIYQTPRYLVIGTGKKITLECSQTMGHDKMYWYQQDPGMELHLIHYSYGVNSTEKGDLSSESTVSRIRTEHFPLTLESARPSHTSQYLCASSFTLTDTQYFGPGTRLTVL.

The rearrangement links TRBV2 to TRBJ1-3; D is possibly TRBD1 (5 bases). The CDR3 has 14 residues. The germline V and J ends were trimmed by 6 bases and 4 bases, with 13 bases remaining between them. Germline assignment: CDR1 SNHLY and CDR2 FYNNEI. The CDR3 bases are TGTGCCAGCAGGGGGGGACTAGCGGGAAACACCATATATTTT. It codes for CASRGGLAGNTIYF.

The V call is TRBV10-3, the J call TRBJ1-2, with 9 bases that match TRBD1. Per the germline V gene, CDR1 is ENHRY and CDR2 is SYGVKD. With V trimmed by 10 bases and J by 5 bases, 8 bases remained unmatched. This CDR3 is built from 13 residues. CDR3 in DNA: TGTGCCACAACCCTGGGGACAGGGTATGGCTACACCTTC. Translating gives CATTLGTGYGYTF.

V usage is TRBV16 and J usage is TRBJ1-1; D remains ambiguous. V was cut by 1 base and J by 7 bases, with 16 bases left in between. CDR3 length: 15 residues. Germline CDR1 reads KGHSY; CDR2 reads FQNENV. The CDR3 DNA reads TGTGCCAGCAGCCAATTAGACCCGGGCATCGGTGAAGCTTTCTTT. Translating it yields CASSQLDPGIGEAFF.

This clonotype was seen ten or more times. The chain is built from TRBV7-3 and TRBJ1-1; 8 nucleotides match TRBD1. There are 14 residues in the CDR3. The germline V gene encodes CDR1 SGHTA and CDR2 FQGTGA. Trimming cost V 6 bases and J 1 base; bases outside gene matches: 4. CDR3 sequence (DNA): TGTGCCAGCAGTGCAGGGGGCTGGAACACTGAAGCTTTCTTT. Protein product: CASSAGGWNTEAFF.

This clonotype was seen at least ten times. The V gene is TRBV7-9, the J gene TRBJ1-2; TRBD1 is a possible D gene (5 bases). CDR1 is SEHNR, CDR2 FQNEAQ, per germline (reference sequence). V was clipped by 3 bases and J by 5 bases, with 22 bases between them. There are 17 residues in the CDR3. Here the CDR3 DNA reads TGTGCCAGCAGCTTCTCAGGGTCATTCGATGGGGTTTATGGCTACACCTTC. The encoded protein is CASSFSGSFDGVYGYTF.

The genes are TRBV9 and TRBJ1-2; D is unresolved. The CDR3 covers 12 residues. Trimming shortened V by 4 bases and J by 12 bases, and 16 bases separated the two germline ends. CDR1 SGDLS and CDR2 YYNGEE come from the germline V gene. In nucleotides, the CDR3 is TGTGCCAGCAGCAAAATAGCGGGAGTCGACACCTTC. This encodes CASSKIAGVDTF.

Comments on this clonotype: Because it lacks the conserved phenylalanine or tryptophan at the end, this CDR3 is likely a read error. The CDR3 DNA reads TGCAGCTCGAAAGGGGAGTCTGAAGCTTTCCTT. As protein: CSSKGESEAFL. This chain connects TRBV29-1 to TRBJ1-1; tentatively, D is TRBD1 (5 bases). Germline V gene data show CDR1 as SQVTM and CDR2 as ANQGSEA. The CDR3 spans 11 residues. V was pared by 8 bases and J by 6 bases, with 13 bases between.

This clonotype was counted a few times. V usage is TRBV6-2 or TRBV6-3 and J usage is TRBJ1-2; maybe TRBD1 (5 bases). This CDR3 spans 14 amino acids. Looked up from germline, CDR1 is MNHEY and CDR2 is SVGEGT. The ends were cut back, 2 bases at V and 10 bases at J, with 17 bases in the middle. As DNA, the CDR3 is TGTGCCAGCAGTTACGGACACAACCTGGGTGACTACACCTTC. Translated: CASSYGHNLGDYTF.

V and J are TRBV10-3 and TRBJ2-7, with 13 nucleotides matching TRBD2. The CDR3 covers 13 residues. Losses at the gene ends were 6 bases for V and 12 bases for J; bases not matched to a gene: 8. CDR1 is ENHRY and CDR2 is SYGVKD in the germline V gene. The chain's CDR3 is CAISGLAGDLRYF. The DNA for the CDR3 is TGTGCCATCAGCGGACTAGCGGGAGATCTTCGGTACTTC.

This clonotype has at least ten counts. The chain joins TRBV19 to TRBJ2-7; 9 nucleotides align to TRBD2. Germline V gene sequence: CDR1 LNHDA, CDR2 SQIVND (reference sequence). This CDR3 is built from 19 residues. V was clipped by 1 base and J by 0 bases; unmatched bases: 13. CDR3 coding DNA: TGTGCCAGTAGTATAGGATTAGCGGGAGTTGCGAGGAACTCCTACGAGCAGTACTTC. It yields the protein CASSIGLAGVARNSYEQYF.

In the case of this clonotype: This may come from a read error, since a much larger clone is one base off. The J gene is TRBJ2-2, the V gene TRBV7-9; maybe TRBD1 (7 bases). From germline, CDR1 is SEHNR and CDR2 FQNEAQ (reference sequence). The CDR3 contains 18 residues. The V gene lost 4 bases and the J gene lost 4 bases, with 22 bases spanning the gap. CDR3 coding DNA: TGTGCCAGCAGCTCAAAACCGGGACAGCCGGGAGCCACCGGGGAGCTGTTTTTT. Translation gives CASSSKPGQPGATGELFF.

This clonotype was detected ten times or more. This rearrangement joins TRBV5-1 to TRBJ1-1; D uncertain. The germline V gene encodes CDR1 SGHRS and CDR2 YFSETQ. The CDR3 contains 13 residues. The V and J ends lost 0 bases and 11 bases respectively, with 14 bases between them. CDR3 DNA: TGCGCCAGCAGCTTGGTTCCGGGCGCCGAGGCTTTCTTT. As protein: CASSLVPGAEAFF. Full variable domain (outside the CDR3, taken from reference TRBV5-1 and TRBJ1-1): KAGVTQTPRYLIKTRGQQVTLSCSPISGHRSVSWYQQTPGQGLQFLFEYFSETQRNKGNFPGRFSGRQFSNSRSEMNVSTLELGDSALYLCASSLVPGAEAFFGQGTRLTVV.